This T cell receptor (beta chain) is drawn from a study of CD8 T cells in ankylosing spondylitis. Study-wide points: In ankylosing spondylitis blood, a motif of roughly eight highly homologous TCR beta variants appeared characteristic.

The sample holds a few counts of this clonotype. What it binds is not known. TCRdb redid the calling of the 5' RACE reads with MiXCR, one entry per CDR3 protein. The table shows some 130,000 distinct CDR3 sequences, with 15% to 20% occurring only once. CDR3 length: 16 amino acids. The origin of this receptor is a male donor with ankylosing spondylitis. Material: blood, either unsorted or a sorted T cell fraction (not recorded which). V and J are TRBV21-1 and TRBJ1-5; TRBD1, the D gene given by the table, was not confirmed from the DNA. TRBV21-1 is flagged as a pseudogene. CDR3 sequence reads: CASSKAGGWANQPQHF. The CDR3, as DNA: TGTGCCAGCAGCAAAGCGGGGGGTTGGGCCAATCAGCCCCAGCATTTT.